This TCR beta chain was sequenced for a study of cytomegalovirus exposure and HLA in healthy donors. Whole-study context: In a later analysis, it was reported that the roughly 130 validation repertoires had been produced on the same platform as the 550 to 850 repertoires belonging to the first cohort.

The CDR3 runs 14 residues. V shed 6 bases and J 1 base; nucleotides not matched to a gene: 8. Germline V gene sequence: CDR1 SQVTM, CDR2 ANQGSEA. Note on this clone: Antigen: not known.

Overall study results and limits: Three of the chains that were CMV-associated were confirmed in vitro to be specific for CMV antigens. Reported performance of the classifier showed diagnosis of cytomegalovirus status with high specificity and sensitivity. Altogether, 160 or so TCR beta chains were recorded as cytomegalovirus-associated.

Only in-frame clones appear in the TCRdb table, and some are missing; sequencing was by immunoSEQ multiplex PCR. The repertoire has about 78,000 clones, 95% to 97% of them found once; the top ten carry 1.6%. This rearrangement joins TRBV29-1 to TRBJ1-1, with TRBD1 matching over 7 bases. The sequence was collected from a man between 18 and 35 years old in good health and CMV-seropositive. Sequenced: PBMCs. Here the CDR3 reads CSVLRDSENTEAFF. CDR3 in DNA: TGCAGCGTCCTCCGGGACAGCGAGAACACTGAAGCTTTCTTT.